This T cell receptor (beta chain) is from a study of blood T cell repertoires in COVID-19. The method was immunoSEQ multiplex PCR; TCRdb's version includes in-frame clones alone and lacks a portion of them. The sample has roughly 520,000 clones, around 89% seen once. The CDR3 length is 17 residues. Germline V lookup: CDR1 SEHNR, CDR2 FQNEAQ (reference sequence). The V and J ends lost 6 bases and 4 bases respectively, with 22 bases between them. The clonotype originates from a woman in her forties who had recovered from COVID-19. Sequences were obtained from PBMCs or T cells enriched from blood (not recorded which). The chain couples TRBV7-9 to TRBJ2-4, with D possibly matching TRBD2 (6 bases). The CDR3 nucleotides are TGTGCCAGCAGTCCCGGGACTTTACTCGGTCCTAAAAACATTCAGTACTTC. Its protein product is CASSPGTLLGPKNIQYF.